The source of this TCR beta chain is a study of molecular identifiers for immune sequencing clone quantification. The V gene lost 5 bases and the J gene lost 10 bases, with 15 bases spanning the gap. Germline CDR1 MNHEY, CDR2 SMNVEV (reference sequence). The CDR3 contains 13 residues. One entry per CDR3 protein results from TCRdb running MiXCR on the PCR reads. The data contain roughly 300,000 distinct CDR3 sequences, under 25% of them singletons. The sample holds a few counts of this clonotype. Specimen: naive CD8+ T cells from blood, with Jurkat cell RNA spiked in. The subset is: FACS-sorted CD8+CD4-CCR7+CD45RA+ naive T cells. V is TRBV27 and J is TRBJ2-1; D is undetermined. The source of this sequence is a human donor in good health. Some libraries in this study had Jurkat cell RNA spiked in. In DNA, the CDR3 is TGTGCCAGCAGTCCCCCACCCCTGCTAGAGCAGTTCTTC. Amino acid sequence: CASSPPPLLEQFF.